This TCR beta chain was recorded in a study of identical twins. Germline V CDR1 and CDR2: SSHAT, FNYEAQ (reference sequence). The CDR3 is 14 residues long. Worth noting for this clonotype: One end of the junction fails to match germline, which may point to a read error.

TCRdb re-called the 5' RACE reads through MiXCR, storing one row per CDR3 protein. The sample includes some 730,000 distinct CDR3 sequences, about 20% seen only once; the top ten take approximately 14%. This sample was also put to use in a study of T cells expressing NK-cell markers. That report adds: Repertoire data for TCR beta were derived from sorted T cells (CD3+CD56+NKG2C+, CD3+CD56+NKG2C- and CD3+CD56-NKG2C+).

The clonotype was recovered from a woman aged 18-29 years in good health. Specimen: PBMCs. This chain links TRBV7-7 with TRBJ2-1; no clear D. CDR3 amino acids: CASSSQIPGHEQFF. CDR3 sequence (DNA): TGTGCTAGCAGCTCACAGATCCCTGGCCATGAGCAGTTCTTC.